A selection of T cell receptor beta chains follows, all from one sample in a study of control samples from healthy donors and cancer patients. Method: immunoSEQ multiplex PCR; TCRdb's copy keeps in-frame clones and lacks some. Here the sample spans 150,000 to 200,000 clones, approximately 94% being singletons. The specimen sequenced was blood. These receptors were collected from a man aged 30-40 years in good health. Both conserved end residues are part of each CDR3. D genes are given only for firm matches. The listing skips clone size in some rows; elsewhere it reads once, few, many or a size class.

V: TRBV7-9; J: TRBJ1-5; D: .; size: .; DNA: TGTGCCAGCAGCTACTCCTCCAGCCAGCCCCAGCATTTT; CDR3: CASSYSSSQPQHF
V: TRBV6-4; J: TRBJ1-1; D: TRBD1; size: .; DNA: TGTGCCAGCAGGCAGGGGGGTGAAGCTTTCTTT; CDR3: CASRQGGEAFF
V: TRBV3-1/TRBV3-2; J: TRBJ2-3; D: TRBD2; size: few; DNA: TGTGCCAGCAGCCAAGGACTAGCGGGCACAGATACGCAGTATTTT; CDR3: CASSQGLAGTDTQYF
V: TRBV5-1; J: TRBJ2-7; D: TRBD2; size: .; DNA: TGCGCCAGCAGCTTGGGATTCGGCGGGAGCTCCTACGAGCAGTACTTC; CDR3: CASSLGFGGSSYEQYF
V: TRBV2; J: TRBJ1-4; D: .; size: .; DNA: TGTGCCAGCAGCCTACAAGAAAAACTGTTTTTT; CDR3: CASSLQEKLFF
V: TRBV19; J: TRBJ1-5; D: TRBD1; size: .; DNA: TGTGCCAGTAGTATGGGACAGGGGGGTCAGCCCCAGCATTTT; CDR3: CASSMGQGGQPQHF
V: TRBV4-2; J: TRBJ1-4; D: TRBD1; size: .; DNA: TGTGCCAGCAGCCACGGGACAGGGGTAGAAAAACTGTTTTTT; CDR3: CASSHGTGVEKLFF
V: TRBV27; J: TRBJ2-7; D: TRBD2; size: .; DNA: TGTGCCAGCAGTTTCGGCCCTAGCGGGAGGAGGTACGAGCAGTACTTC; CDR3: CASSFGPSGRRYEQYF
V: TRBV3-1/TRBV3-2; J: TRBJ2-7; D: .; size: .; DNA: TGTGCCAGCAGCCAAGCGGACGGGACCTACGAGCAGTACTTC; CDR3: CASSQADGTYEQYF
V: TRBV6-5; J: TRBJ1-1; D: .; size: .; DNA: TGTGCCAGCAGTTTCAGACAGCGAAACACTGAAGCTTTCTTT; CDR3: CASSFRQRNTEAFF
V: TRBV7-2; J: TRBJ2-3; D: .; size: .; DNA: TGTGCCAGCAGCTTAGGAGACAGGCAGTATTTT; CDR3: CASSLGDRQYF
V: TRBV5-1; J: TRBJ2-5; D: .; size: .; DNA: TGCGCCAGCAGCTTTCGGGTTCCTTCTCAAGAGACCCAGTACTTC; CDR3: CASSFRVPSQETQYF
V: TRBV2; J: TRBJ1-5; D: .; size: .; DNA: TGTGCCAGCAGGCCCTGGGGGGGCAATGACAATCAGCCCCAGCATTTT; CDR3: CASRPWGGNDNQPQHF
V: TRBV12-3/TRBV12-4; J: TRBJ2-7; D: TRBD2; size: .; DNA: TGTGCCAGCAGTTTTAGCGGGAGCTACGAGCAGTACTTC; CDR3: CASSFSGSYEQYF
V: TRBV4-1; J: TRBJ2-2; D: .; size: .; DNA: TGCGCCAGCAGCCAAGGGGGGGCGCGTAGCACCGGGGAGCTGTTTTTT; CDR3: CASSQGGARSTGELFF
V: TRBV3-1/TRBV3-2; J: TRBJ2-5; D: TRBD1; size: .; DNA: TGTGCCAGCAGCCCGGAGACAGGGGGCTTCCAAGAGACCCAGTACTTC; CDR3: CASSPETGGFQETQYF
V: TRBV21-1; J: TRBJ2-7; D: .; size: .; DNA: TGTGCCAGCAGCCGACGGGACAGGTCACTCTCCTACGAGCAGTACTTC; CDR3: CASSRRDRSLSYEQYF
V: TRBV5-6; J: TRBJ1-1; D: TRBD1; size: once; DNA: TGTGCCAGCAGCTTGGTTACAGGGGGCTACACTGAAGCTTTCTTT; CDR3: CASSLVTGGYTEAFF
V: TRBV5-6; J: TRBJ2-7; D: .; size: .; DNA: TGTGCCAGCAGCTTGAGAAGGCCTGGCGACGAGCAGTACTTC; CDR3: CASSLRRPGDEQYF
V: TRBV18; J: TRBJ2-1; D: .; size: .; DNA: TGTGCCAGCTCACAAGGTTCGGACAATGAGCAGTTCTTC; CDR3: CASSQGSDNEQFF
V: TRBV27; J: TRBJ1-4; D: .; size: once; DNA: TGTGCCAGCAAGAAGGGCAGTTCCTATGAAAAACTGTTTTTT; CDR3: CASKKGSSYEKLFF
V: TRBV30; J: TRBJ1-4; D: .; size: .; DNA: TGTGCCTGGAGCACTACTCATGGGAGGGGAGAGGAAAAACTGTTTTTT; CDR3: CAWSTTHGRGEEKLFF
V: TRBV5-6; J: TRBJ2-7; D: .; size: .; DNA: TGTGCCAGCAGCTTGGGGGTCCCTAGGGCCTACGAGCAGTACTTC; CDR3: CASSLGVPRAYEQYF
V: TRBV7-9; J: TRBJ1-2; D: .; size: once; DNA: TGTGCCAGCAGCCCGAGAGGGACGTATACTTATGGCTACACCTTC; CDR3: CASSPRGTYTYGYTF
V: TRBV7-2; J: TRBJ2-2; D: .; size: .; DNA: TGTGCCAGCAGCTTTTGGGCCGGGATACCGAACACCGGGGAGCTGTTTTTT; CDR3: CASSFWAGIPNTGELFF
V: TRBV30; J: TRBJ2-5; D: TRBD2; size: .; DNA: TGTGCGTCTAGCGGGGGACACCAAGAGACCCAGTACTTC; CDR3: CASSGGHQETQYF
V: TRBV7-2; J: TRBJ2-7; D: TRBD2; size: once; DNA: TGTGCCAGCAGCTTAGTCTCTAGCGGGGGTACCGAGCAGTACTTC; CDR3: CASSLVSSGGTEQYF
V: TRBV5-6; J: TRBJ1-6; D: TRBD1; size: once; DNA: TGTGCCAGCAGCTTGCGAACAGGGGACGCTTCACCCCTCCACTTT; CDR3: CASSLRTGDASPLHF
V: TRBV19; J: TRBJ2-2; D: .; size: .; DNA: TGTGCCAGTAGTTCTGGACTGTTCACCGGGGAGCTGTTTTTT; CDR3: CASSSGLFTGELFF
V: TRBV11-2; J: TRBJ1-3; D: .; size: .; DNA: TGTGCCAGCAGCTCTGATAGGCACTCTGGAAACACCATATATTTT; CDR3: CASSSDRHSGNTIYF
V: TRBV24-1; J: TRBJ1-2; D: .; size: .; DNA: TGTGCCACCAGTGATTTGCATCTGGTGGACCCTGGGGTAGGCTACACCTTC; CDR3: CATSDLHLVDPGVGYTF
V: TRBV9; J: TRBJ1-2; D: TRBD1; size: .; DNA: TGTGCCAGCAGCCTCACGACAGGGGGAGAGGAGGATGGCTACACCTTC; CDR3: CASSLTTGGEEDGYTF
V: TRBV28; J: TRBJ2-4; D: TRBD1; size: .; DNA: TGTGCCAGCACAACGGGACAGGGGAGTCGAACCAAAAACATTCAGTACTTC; CDR3: CASTTGQGSRTKNIQYF
V: TRBV5-4; J: TRBJ2-1; D: .; size: .; DNA: TGTGCCAGCAGCTTGCCGGGGGTTGGCAATGAGCAGTTCTTC; CDR3: CASSLPGVGNEQFF
V: TRBV7-6; J: TRBJ2-1; D: TRBD2; size: .; DNA: TGTGCCAGCAGTCCTGCTAGCGGGAGCGACAATGAGCAGTTCTTC; CDR3: CASSPASGSDNEQFF
V: TRBV19; J: TRBJ2-7; D: .; size: .; DNA: TGTGCCAGTAGTGCGGCAGGGTCGGGGTACGAGCAGTACTTC; CDR3: CASSAAGSGYEQYF
V: TRBV5-4; J: TRBJ2-5; D: TRBD2; size: .; DNA: TGTGCCAGCAGCCCCCTTCGACTAGCGGGGGGGGGTCAAGAGACCCAGTACTTC; CDR3: CASSPLRLAGGGQETQYF
V: TRBV25-1; J: TRBJ1-2; D: .; size: .; DNA: TGTGCCAGCAGTGCGGGCAGCTTTTTTAACTATGGCTACACCTTC; CDR3: CASSAGSFFNYGYTF
V: TRBV6-2/TRBV6-3; J: TRBJ1-2; D: .; size: .; DNA: TGTGCCAGCAGTTACCCTATGGCCGCAGCTAACTATGGCTACACCTTC; CDR3: CASSYPMAAANYGYTF
V: TRBV7-9; J: TRBJ1-2; D: .; size: .; DNA: TGTGCCAGCAGCCTAGTGTCTAGGGGAACAGGGAACGGATATGGCTACACCTTC; CDR3: CASSLVSRGTGNGYGYTF
V: TRBV7-2; J: TRBJ1-5; D: .; size: .; DNA: TGTGCCAGCAGCTTAGGACAGGGCAATCAGCCCCAGCATTTT; CDR3: CASSLGQGNQPQHF
V: TRBV24-1; J: TRBJ2-5; D: TRBD1; size: once; DNA: TGTGCCACCAGTGATACGGGGACAGACGAGACCCAGTACTTC; CDR3: CATSDTGTDETQYF
V: TRBV7-6; J: TRBJ2-5; D: TRBD1; size: .; DNA: TGTGCCAGCAGCTTCGCCGGGACAGATGCAGAGACCCAGTACTTC; CDR3: CASSFAGTDAETQYF
V: TRBV2; J: TRBJ2-5; D: .; size: .; DNA: TGTGCCAGCAGTGGATTGCAAGAGACCCAGTACTTC; CDR3: CASSGLQETQYF
V: TRBV18; J: TRBJ1-1; D: TRBD1; size: once; DNA: TGTGCCAGCTCACCCCCGGGACAGGGACCTGAAGCTTTCTTT; CDR3: CASSPPGQGPEAFF
V: TRBV5-4; J: TRBJ2-3; D: .; size: .; DNA: TGTGCCAGCAGCTTGCAGGTTCAAGATACGCAGTATTTT; CDR3: CASSLQVQDTQYF
V: TRBV6-5; J: TRBJ1-1; D: TRBD1; size: few; DNA: TGTGCCAGCATTCCACAGGGGAGCACTGAAGCTTTCTTT; CDR3: CASIPQGSTEAFF
V: TRBV3-1/TRBV3-2; J: TRBJ1-6; D: .; size: many; DNA: TGTGCCAGCAGCCCCACAGGGTGGCTTTCACCCCTCCACTTT; CDR3: CASSPTGWLSPLHF
V: TRBV12-3/TRBV12-4; J: TRBJ2-6; D: .; size: once; DNA: TGTGCCAGCGGCCTTTCTGGGGCCAACGTCCTGACTTTC; CDR3: CASGLSGANVLTF
V: TRBV9; J: TRBJ2-6; D: .; size: .; DNA: TGTGCCAGCAGCGCGACGAGCTCTGGGGCCAACGTCCTGACTTTC; CDR3: CASSATSSGANVLTF
V: TRBV10-3; J: TRBJ2-3; D: TRBD2; size: .; DNA: TGTGCCATCAGCCGGGACTACCCAGCTCGGGGCACAGATACGCAGTATTTT; CDR3: CAISRDYPARGTDTQYF
V: TRBV5-1; J: TRBJ2-5; D: TRBD1; size: .; DNA: TGCGCCAGCAGCTTGGTAGGGACAGGGGGAGAGACCCAGTACTTC; CDR3: CASSLVGTGGETQYF
V: TRBV19; J: TRBJ1-2; D: .; size: .; DNA: TGTGCCAGTAGTATTGTGGCAGGGAAATCCTATGGCTACACCTTC; CDR3: CASSIVAGKSYGYTF
V: TRBV4-2; J: TRBJ1-1; D: .; size: few; DNA: TGTGCCAGCAGCCGGGGGCAGGGCACTGAAGCTTTCTTT; CDR3: CASSRGQGTEAFF